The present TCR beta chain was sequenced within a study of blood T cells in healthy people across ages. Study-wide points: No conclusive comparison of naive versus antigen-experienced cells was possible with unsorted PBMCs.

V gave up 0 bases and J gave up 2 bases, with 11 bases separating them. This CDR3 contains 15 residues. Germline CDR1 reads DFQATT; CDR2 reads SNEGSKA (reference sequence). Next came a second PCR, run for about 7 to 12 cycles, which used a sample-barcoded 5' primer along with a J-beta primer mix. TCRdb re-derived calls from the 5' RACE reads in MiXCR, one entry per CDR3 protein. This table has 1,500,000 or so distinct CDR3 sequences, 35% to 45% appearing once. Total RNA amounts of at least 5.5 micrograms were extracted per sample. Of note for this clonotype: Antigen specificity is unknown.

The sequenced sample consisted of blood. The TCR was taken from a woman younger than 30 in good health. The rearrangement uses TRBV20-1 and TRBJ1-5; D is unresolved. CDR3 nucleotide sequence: TGCAGTGCTAGAGATTCGGCCAGCGGCAATCAGCCCCAGCATTTT. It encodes CSARDSASGNQPQHF.